The 21 T cell receptor beta chains presented below share a single source sample, sequenced in a study of T cell repertoires in ileal Crohn's disease. Time point of the sample: neoterminal ileum biopsy at postoperative endoscopy, about 6 months after surgery. Using immunoSEQ multiplex PCR, the repertoire was profiled, and TCRdb retains in-frame clones only, with some absent. The sample has around 15,000 clones; around 78% are singletons. Sequences were obtained from ileal tissue. These TCRs come from an adult with Crohn's disease.

The chain is built from TRBV9 and TRBJ1-2; D gene ambiguous. The germline V gene encodes CDR1 SGDLS and CDR2 YYNGEE. V was clipped by 0 bases and J by 0 bases, with 6 bases between them. The length of the CDR3 is 14 residues. CDR3 loop: CASSVGNANYGYTF. The CDR3 DNA reads TGTGCCAGCAGCGTAGGAAACGCTAACTATGGCTACACCTTC.

In its sample, this clone was seen a few times. The chain joins TRBV7-2 to TRBJ1-2; 7 bases match TRBD1. Trimming removed 5 bases from V and 1 base from J; junction bases left unmatched: 10. The CDR3 is 16 residues long. From germline, CDR1 is SGHTA and CDR2 FQGNSA. The CDR3 DNA reads as TGTGCCAGCAGCGGGAGGGGACAGACTGTTAACTATGGCTACACCTTC. This sequence encodes CASSGRGQTVNYGYTF. Using reference TRBV7-2 and TRBJ1-2 for the parts outside the CDR3, the full variable domain is GAGVSQSPSNKVTEKGKDVELRCDPISGHTALYWYRQSLGQGLEFLIYFQGNSAPDKSGLPSDRFSAERTGGSVSTLTIQRTQQEDSAVYLCASSGRGQTVNYGYTFGSGTRLTVV.

This clone turned up a few times. The chain recombines TRBV7-9 with TRBJ2-2; no clear D. The CDR3 loop spans 16 amino acids. V lost 6 bases to trimming and J lost 1 base, with 15 bases between them. The germline gives CDR1 SEHNR, CDR2 FQNEAQ (reference sequence). CDR3 sequence (DNA): TGTGCCAGCAGTTTTGGAGATCGCGTGAACACCGGGGAGCTGTTTTTT. It translates to CASSFGDRVNTGELFF.

This rearrangement joins TRBV5-1 to TRBJ2-2, with 9 bases matching TRBD2. The CDR3 runs 16 residues. Germline CDR1 SGHRS, CDR2 YFSETQ. V shed 3 bases and J 1 base; nucleotides not matched to a gene: 4. The CDR3 here is CASSSERGVNTGELFF. CDR3 coding DNA: TGCGCCAGCAGCTCTGAGCGGGGGGTGAACACCGGGGAGCTGTTTTTT.

In its sample, this clone was seen a few times. The CDR3 loop reads CASSIGGGSVGEQFF. The DNA of the CDR3 is TGTGCCAGCAGTATCGGGGGGGGATCGGTAGGAGAGCAGTTCTTC. The genes are TRBV6-1 and TRBJ2-1, with 8 bases that match TRBD2. There are 15 residues in the CDR3. The germline V gene has CDR1 MNHNS and CDR2 SASEGT. Trimming took 5 bases from V and 10 from J; bases not matched to a gene: 13.

The chain combines TRBV9 with TRBJ2-7; 7 bases fit TRBD1. This CDR3 comprises 15 residues. The V and J ends lost 4 bases and 2 bases, in that order; junction bases with no gene match: 9. CDR1 and CDR2 (germline): SGDLS, YYNGEE. The CDR3, as DNA: TGTGCCAGCAGCCCAACGACAGGGTTGGCCTACGAGCAGTACTTC. Translating it yields CASSPTTGLAYEQYF.

This chain links TRBV2 with TRBJ1-5; weak D call: TRBD1 (6 bases). Germline lookup yields CDR1 SNHLY and CDR2 FYNNEI. V shed 5 bases and J shed 0 bases, with 14 bases lying between them. The CDR3 runs 16 residues. CDR3 amino acids: CASSTGTSYSNQPQHF. For the CDR3, the DNA is TGTGCCAGCAGTACAGGGACATCGTATAGCAATCAGCCCCAGCATTTT. The full variable domain, in which reference TRBV2 and TRBJ1-5 provide the parts outside the CDR3, is EPEVTQTPSHQVTQMGQEVILRCVPISNHLYFYWYRQILGQKVEFLVSFYNNEISEKSEIFDDQFSVERPDGSNFTLKIRSTKLEDSAMYFCASSTGTSYSNQPQHFGDGTRLSIL.

V and J are TRBV7-2 and TRBJ1-2; D may be TRBD1 (5 bases). The CDR3 consists of 15 residues. Germline CDR1 is SGHTA and CDR2 is FQGNSA. Trimming removed 1 base from V and 4 bases from J, with 13 bases in between. This chain's CDR3 is CASSLGLGQIYGYTF. The CDR3 nucleotides are TGTGCCAGCAGCTTAGGATTGGGGCAGATCTATGGCTACACCTTC.

The V gene is TRBV4-3, the J gene TRBJ2-3; maybe TRBD1 (7 bases). The CDR3 runs to 19 residues. The germline CDR1 and CDR2 sequences are LGHNA and YSLEER. Trimming left V 7 bases short and J 2 bases short, with 28 bases between. CDR3 region: CASIARRGQAENATDTQYF. In DNA, the CDR3 is TGCGCCAGCATCGCAAGGAGGGGGCAAGCGGAGAACGCCACAGATACGCAGTATTTT.

The V call is TRBV30, the J call TRBJ1-3, with 8 nucleotides matching TRBD1. Germline assignment: CDR1 GTSNPN and CDR2 SVGIG (reference sequence). After removal of 0 bases from V and 7 bases from J, the junction contained 2 bases not matched to a gene. The CDR3 contains 13 residues. The CDR3 DNA follows: TGTGCCTGGAGTGTACAGGGGGGCAACACCATATATTTT. Its translation: CAWSVQGGNTIYF.

The CDR3 here is CASSTKPGGAPLSLSSGANVLTF. Here the CDR3 DNA reads TGCGCCAGCAGCACTAAACCCGGGGGCGCACCTTTAAGTCTTAGCTCTGGGGCCAACGTCCTGACTTTC. V and J are TRBV5-1 and TRBJ2-6; either TRBD1 or TRBD2 may fit D (6 bases each). CDR1 and CDR2 from the germline V gene are SGHRS and YFSETQ. The CDR3 extends over 23 amino acids. The V gene lost 4 bases and the J gene lost 0 bases, with 32 bases spanning the gap. The full variable domain, in which reference TRBV5-1 and TRBJ2-6 provide the parts outside the CDR3, is KAGVTQTPRYLIKTRGQQVTLSCSPISGHRSVSWYQQTPGQGLQFLFEYFSETQRNKGNFPGRFSGRQFSNSRSEMNVSTLELGDSALYLCASSTKPGGAPLSLSSGANVLTFGAGSRLTVL.

This chain links TRBV6-5 with TRBJ1-6; D remains unclear. This CDR3 contains 13 residues. Germline CDR1 reads MNHEY; CDR2 reads SVGAGI. With 2 bases removed from V and 7 bases from J, the gap between germline ends came to 6 bases. The CDR3 spells CASSYGANSPLHF. The CDR3 bases are TGTGCCAGCAGTTACGGAGCCAATTCACCCCTCCACTTT.

The chain carries TRBV27 and TRBJ2-7; TRBD2 is a possible D gene (6 bases). The CDR3 is 12 amino acids. CDR1 is MNHEY, CDR2 SMNVEV, per germline (reference sequence). V was trimmed by 7 bases and J by 2 bases, leaving 9 bases between them. The CDR3 coding sequence is TGTGCCAGCATTAGCGGCACCTACGAGCAGTACTTC. Protein product: CASISGTYEQYF.

This clone was observed a single time. The chain is built from TRBV2 and TRBJ2-5; TRBD1 is a possible D gene (6 bases). Trimming took off 8 bases at V and 4 bases at J, with 20 bases between the two ends. The CDR3 is made up of 15 amino acids. The germline gives CDR1 SNHLY, CDR2 FYNNEI. In DNA form, the CDR3 reads TGTGCCAGCGTCCGGGACACCGTTTTTCCAGAGACCCAGTACTTC. Amino acids: CASVRDTVFPETQYF.

The chain carries TRBV14 and TRBJ1-2; 9 bases line up with TRBD1. Unmatched junction bases numbered 3, after V lost 5 bases and J lost 5 bases. Germline V gene data show CDR1 as SGHDN and CDR2 as FVKESK. CDR3 size: 13 residues. CDR3 sequence: CASSSGQGYGYTF. Written as DNA, the CDR3 is TGTGCCAGCAGCTCCGGACAGGGGTATGGCTACACCTTC.

The genes are TRBV28 and TRBJ2-7, with 9 bases lining up with TRBD1. With 7 bases clipped from V and 6 bases from J, the junction kept 10 bases outside the gene matches. This CDR3 is built from 14 residues. The germline CDR1 and CDR2 sequences are MDHEN and SYDVKM. CDR3 loop: CASIRTGAASEQYF. Written as DNA, the CDR3 is TGTGCCAGCATAAGGACAGGGGCTGCGTCCGAGCAGTACTTC.

The V and J genes are TRBV30 and TRBJ1-5; D remains ambiguous. Trimming took off 2 bases at V and 0 bases at J, with 11 bases between the two ends. CDR3 length: 15 amino acids. From germline, CDR1 is GTSNPN and CDR2 SVGIG (reference sequence). CDR3 DNA sequence: TGTGCCTGGAGTAGTGGGCAGACTAGCAATCAGCCCCAGCATTTT. Encoded protein: CAWSSGQTSNQPQHF. Full variable domain (missing parts from reference TRBV30 and TRBJ1-5): SQTIHQWPATLVQPVGSPLSLECTVEGTSNPNLYWYRQAAGRGLQLLFYSVGIGQISSEVPQNLSASRPQDRQFILSSKKLLLSDSGFYLCAWSSGQTSNQPQHFGDGTRLSIL.

This clone occurred a few times. V gene TRBV7-2 combines with J gene TRBJ2-1; no clear D gene. The CDR3 consists of 12 residues. The ends were cut back, 2 bases at V and 4 bases at J, with 3 bases in the middle. Per the germline V gene, CDR1 is SGHTA and CDR2 is FQGNSA. CDR3 region: CASSLRYNEQFF. Here the CDR3 DNA reads TGTGCCAGCAGCTTACGGTACAATGAGCAGTTCTTC.

V usage is TRBV6-1 and J usage is TRBJ1-5; 8 bases are shared with TRBD1. The CDR3 is made up of 14 amino acids. V lost 7 bases and J lost 7; bases outside the gene matches: 9. Germline loops: CDR1 MNHNS, CDR2 SASEGT. CDR3 sequence (DNA): TGTGCCAGCACTTTCCAGGGGGCGCGGCAGCCCCAGCATTTT. Protein product: CASTFQGARQPQHF.

V usage is TRBV12-5 and J usage is TRBJ2-5; 8 bases are shared with TRBD1. Germline V gene sequence: CDR1 LGHNT, CDR2 FRNRAP. CDR3 size: 14 residues. The V and J ends lost 3 bases and 5 bases, in that order; junction bases with no gene match: 5. CDR3 sequence (DNA): TGTGCTAGTGGTTTCGGCAGGGGGCGGGAGACCCAGTACTTC. Its protein product is CASGFGRGRETQYF.

This chain joins TRBV27 and TRBJ2-3; the D is unclear. CDR1 and CDR2 (germline): MNHEY, SMNVEV (reference sequence). There are 17 residues in the CDR3. V lost 2 bases, J lost 1 base, and 16 bases lay in between. The CDR3 bases are TGTGCCAGCAGTTTAAGGGCCCGAGGATCCGGCACAGATACGCAGTATTTT. Its protein product is CASSLRARGSGTDTQYF.